This TCR beta chain was documented in a study of Ad26.COV2.S vaccination and SARS-CoV-2 variants. Notes on the study in general: Post-vaccination breadth of spike-specific CD8+ and CD4+ T cell responses was reportedly substantial.

Assay: immunoSEQ multiplex PCR; the TCRdb copy retains only in-frame clones and omits some. Of roughly 270,000 clones in the sample, about 87% were seen once. Note on this clone: The antigen remains undetermined.

The treatment denotes: about 20 received Ad26.COV2.S at low or high dose, single or two shots; a few received placebo; per-sample allocation not given. Collection of the samples took place on day 63 after the first injection of vaccine or placebo. The CDR3 runs to 13 residues. The V and J ends lost 6 bases and 0 bases respectively, with 8 bases between them. The germline V gene has CDR1 KGHSH and CDR2 LQKENI. The clonotype comes from a person aged 18 to 65 who received the Ad26.COV2.S COVID-19 vaccine or a placebo. V gene TRBV18 combines with J gene TRBJ1-1; D remains ambiguous. This specimen consisted of peripheral blood, obtained in a trial of Ad26.COV2.S vaccine versus placebo. The CDR3 reads CASSIGLNTEAFF. In DNA, the CDR3 is TGTGCCAGCTCCATCGGACTGAACACTGAAGCTTTCTTT.